The clone carrying this T cell receptor beta chain was seen only a few times. Its matching antigen is unknown. These data come from a study of post-analysis software for immune sequencing data. Overall study findings and caveats: Controls' normalized Chao1 diversity significantly exceeded that of multiple sclerosis patients. With TRBV5-6, TRBV5-1 and TRBV20-1 included, about five TRBV segments were more frequent in patients than in controls.

V shed 8 bases, J shed 0 bases, and the junction held 14 bases outside the gene matches. This CDR3 region has 19 residues. Tagging with unique molecular identifiers was a feature of the TCR beta cDNA libraries. TCRdb reprocessed the PCR reads with MiXCR, giving one entry per CDR3 protein. The sample has approximately 770,000 distinct CDR3 sequences; around 45% are singletons. Material for sequencing was blood. The chain carries TRBV12-3 or TRBV12-4 and TRBJ2-6; 9 bases fit TRBD1. This receptor was identified in a girl between 5 and 17 years old with multiple sclerosis. The DNA of the CDR3 is TGTGCCAGCGACCGAATACCGGGACAGGGTTCCTCTGGGGCCAACGTCCTGACTTTC. Residues: CASDRIPGQGSSGANVLTF.